The rows below give T cell receptor beta chains drawn from one sample of a study of vaccination and CD4 T cells after COVID-19. The antigens for these receptors are not known. TCRdb re-derived calls from the PCR reads in MiXCR, one entry per CDR3 protein. The sample yields some 7,800 distinct CDR3 sequences, 60% seen once. Sequenced: CD4+ T cells from blood, cultured in vitro. The receptors here all came from a human donor who had recovered from COVID-19. Both conserved end residues are part of each CDR3. A D gene is named only where the DNA matches it firmly. The size field is filled for only some rows; it gives once, few, many or a size class.

>.|TRBJ2-2|.|TRBV7-9
CASSLAWGLLTGELFF
TGTGCCAGCAGCTTAGCGTGGGGCTTACTCACCGGGGAGCTGTTTTTT
>.|TRBJ2-3|.|TRBV12-3/TRBV12-4
CASSPTQGHGTTDTQYF
TGTGCCAGCAGCCCCACCCAGGGGCACGGGACAACAGATACGCAGTATTTT
>.|TRBJ2-5|few|TRBV20-1
CSARDVSGKETQYF
TGCAGTGCTAGAGACGTTTCGGGGAAAGAGACCCAGTACTTC
>TRBD1|TRBJ1-2|.|TRBV20-1
CSAWTGDGANYGYTF
TGCAGTGCTTGGACAGGGGATGGAGCTAACTATGGCTACACCTTC
>.|TRBJ1-1|few|TRBV19
CASSRRGNTEAFF
TGTGCCAGTAGTAGACGGGGGAACACTGAAGCTTTCTTT
>.|TRBJ1-5|few|TRBV10-3
CATTSGNQPQHF
TGTGCCACCACAAGCGGGAATCAGCCCCAGCATTTT
>.|TRBJ1-2|.|TRBV5-6
CASSFRENYGYTF
TGTGCCAGCAGCTTCAGGGAGAACTATGGCTACACCTTC
>TRBD2|TRBJ2-2|few|TRBV7-9
CASSRLAGEVTGELFF
TGTGCCAGCTCACGACTAGCGGGAGAGGTCACCGGGGAGCTGTTTTTT
>.|TRBJ2-7|.|TRBV7-2
CASSPNTEYEQYF
TGTGCCAGCAGCCCCAACACTGAGTACGAGCAGTACTTC
>TRBD1|TRBJ1-1|few|TRBV6-1
CASIGTGKTEAFF
TGTGCCAGCATTGGGACAGGGAAGACTGAAGCTTTCTTT
>TRBD2|TRBJ2-1|.|TRBV19
CASSPLTSRFGHEQFF
TGTGCCAGTAGTCCCTTGACTAGCCGGTTTGGCCATGAGCAGTTCTTC
>TRBD2|TRBJ2-7|.|TRBV20-1
CSARDSRSGRATHEQYF
TGCAGTGCTAGAGATTCGAGGAGCGGGAGGGCCACCCACGAGCAGTACTTC
>TRBD2|TRBJ2-4|.|TRBV7-3
CASIQTSGRSFPKNIQYF
TGTGCCAGCATCCAGACTAGCGGGAGATCCTTCCCCAAAAACATTCAGTACTTC
>.|TRBJ1-2|.|TRBV20-1
CSASRNPRGNYGYTF
TGCAGTGCTTCCCGAAACCCAAGGGGGAACTATGGCTACACCTTC
>.|TRBJ1-3|.|TRBV20-1
CSARIPGFGNTIYF
TGCAGTGCTAGAATCCCGGGGTTCGGAAACACCATATATTTT
>.|TRBJ2-7|.|TRBV18
CASSPPTGFNSKQYF
TGTGCCAGCTCACCACCCACAGGGTTTAATTCCAAGCAGTACTTC
>.|TRBJ2-3|medium-sized|TRBV5-1
CASSFRGAHTDTQYF
TGCGCCAGCAGCTTCAGAGGGGCCCACACAGATACGCAGTATTTT
>.|TRBJ2-2|.|TRBV11-3
CASSLTGELFF
TGTGCCAGCAGCTTAACCGGGGAGCTGTTTTTT
>.|TRBJ2-7|.|TRBV5-5
CASSLWAEGPYEQYF
TGTGCCAGCAGCTTGTGGGCTGAGGGGCCCTACGAGCAGTACTTC
>.|TRBJ1-5|.|TRBV28
CASSTAREEGGASNQPQHF
TGTGCCAGCAGCACAGCCCGGGAGGAAGGGGGGGCGAGCAATCAGCCCCAGCATTTT
>.|TRBJ2-5|few|TRBV11-2
CASSLGTHLETQYF
TGTGCCAGCAGCTTAGGAACTCACTTAGAGACCCAGTACTTC
>.|TRBJ2-4|.|TRBV20-1
CSARGAGAVSGIQYF
TGCAGTGCTAGGGGCGCAGGGGCGGTTTCGGGAATTCAGTACTTC
>.|TRBJ1-1|.|TRBV12-3/TRBV12-4
CASRRMHTEAFF
TGTGCCAGCAGGCGGATGCACACTGAAGCTTTCTTT
>TRBD1|TRBJ2-7|.|TRBV20-1
CSAPNRGSHEQYF
TGCAGTGCTCCGAACAGGGGTTCGCACGAGCAGTACTTC
>.|TRBJ2-7|.|TRBV27
CVSSIRRAPLYEQYF
TGTGTCAGCAGTATACGCAGGGCGCCCCTTTACGAGCAGTACTTC
>TRBD1|TRBJ1-5|once|TRBV12-3/TRBV12-4
CASSVQGPSNQPQHF
TGTGCCAGCAGCGTACAGGGGCCTAGCAATCAGCCCCAGCATTTT
>TRBD2|TRBJ2-3|few|TRBV20-1
CSARDWAGGLDTQYF
TGCAGTGCTAGAGATTGGGCGGGGGGGTTGGATACGCAGTATTTT
>TRBD1|TRBJ1-2|.|TRBV2
CASSGDRNYGYTF
TGTGCCAGCAGTGGGGACAGGAACTATGGCTACACCTTC
>.|TRBJ2-3|.|TRBV21-1
CASSKDFYSLTDTQYF
TGTGCCAGCAGCAAAGATTTTTACTCCCTCACAGATACGCAGTATTTT
>.|TRBJ1-1|.|TRBV18
CASSPLPGLLNTEAFF
TGTGCCAGCTCACCACTACCGGGACTGCTGAACACTGAAGCTTTCTTT
>.|TRBJ2-3|large|TRBV6-1
CASSEGNTDTQYF
TGTGCCAGCAGTGAAGGTAACACAGATACGCAGTATTTT
>.|TRBJ1-6|.|TRBV7-3
CASSFGPGDGSPLHF
TGTGCCAGCAGCTTCGGCCCCGGGGACGGCTCACCCCTCCACTTT
>.|TRBJ1-5|.|TRBV6-2/TRBV6-3
CASSPNYQPQHF
TGTGCCAGCAGCCCCAACTATCAGCCCCAGCATTTT
>.|TRBJ1-6|.|TRBV12-3/TRBV12-4
CASSLRGAYNSPLHF
TGTGCCAGCAGTTTAAGGGGCGCGTATAATTCACCCCTCCACTTT
>.|TRBJ2-3|.|TRBV24-1
CATSVGVQGGAKFSDTQYF
TGTGCCACCAGTGTTGGTGTCCAAGGAGGGGCCAAATTCTCAGATACGCAGTATTTT
>TRBD2|TRBJ2-7|once|TRBV4-2
CASSQAVRGGEQYF
TGTGCCAGCAGCCAAGCGGTCCGGGGGGGCGAGCAGTACTTC
>.|TRBJ2-1|once|TRBV27
CASSFNGHGEQFF
TGTGCCAGCAGTTTTAATGGACACGGTGAGCAGTTCTTC
>.|TRBJ1-2|.|TRBV6-1
CASRGQSIYGYTF
TGTGCCAGCCGAGGACAGTCAATCTATGGCTACACCTTC
>TRBD2|TRBJ2-2|.|TRBV7-9
CASSRTSGGTGELFF
TGTGCCAGCAGCCGGACTAGCGGGGGAACCGGGGAGCTGTTTTTT
>.|TRBJ2-2|.|TRBV19
CASSISTVNTGELFF
TGTGCCAGTAGTATCTCGACCGTGAACACCGGGGAGCTGTTTTTT
>.|TRBJ1-1|few|TRBV20-1
CSAGGANTEAFF
TGCAGTGCTGGGGGGGCGAACACTGAAGCTTTCTTT
>TRBD1|TRBJ1-4|.|TRBV6-2/TRBV6-3
CASSSRQGTNEKLFF
TGTGCCAGCAGTTCAAGACAGGGCACTAATGAAAAACTGTTTTTT
>.|TRBJ2-7|.|TRBV2
CASSGAMEQYF
TGTGCCAGCAGTGGGGCTATGGAGCAGTACTTC
>.|TRBJ2-3|.|TRBV20-1
CSARRRDGTDTQYF
TGCAGTGCTAGAAGACGGGACGGCACAGATACGCAGTATTTT
>.|TRBJ2-7|few|TRBV6-5
CASSYGAAWAEQYF
TGTGCCAGCAGTTACGGCGCGGCCTGGGCCGAGCAGTACTTC
>TRBD1|TRBJ1-2|.|TRBV2
CASSSGQGYGYTF
TGTGCCAGCAGCTCGGGACAGGGCTATGGCTACACCTTC
>TRBD2|TRBJ2-2|.|TRBV5-1
CASSLLAGEPELFF
TGCGCCAGCAGCTTACTAGCGGGAGAACCGGAGCTGTTTTTT
>.|TRBJ1-2|.|TRBV2
CASGTGNYGYTF
TGTGCCAGCGGAACTGGAAACTATGGCTACACCTTC
>.|TRBJ2-1|few|TRBV5-1
CASSVTGSNEQFF
TGCGCCAGCAGCGTAACAGGGTCCAATGAGCAGTTCTTC
>.|TRBJ1-2|.|TRBV6-1
CASSARRESGYTF
TGTGCCAGCAGTGCACGGAGGGAGTCGGGCTACACCTTC
>TRBD1|TRBJ2-7|.|TRBV7-3
CASSPRQGAYEQYF
TGTGCCAGCAGCCCCAGACAGGGGGCCTACGAGCAGTACTTC
>.|TRBJ2-1|.|TRBV20-1
CSATQIYNEQFF
TGCAGTGCTACACAGATATACAATGAGCAGTTCTTC
>.|TRBJ2-1|.|TRBV7-2
CASSLNPGLYNEQFF
TGTGCCAGCAGCTTAAACCCCGGGCTCTACAATGAGCAGTTCTTC